The next 24 T cell receptor beta chains were all read from a single sample in a study of Ad26.COV2.S vaccination and SARS-CoV-2 variants. Generated by immunoSEQ multiplex PCR, the TCRdb table keeps only in-frame clones and is missing some. The table has under 300,000 clones, 70% to 90% seen once; the top ten hold less than 3.5%. Documented treatment: around 19 received Ad26.COV2.S at low or high dose, single or two shots; several received placebo; per-sample allocation not given. All samples were drawn on day 63, counting from the first vaccine or placebo injection. Sequencing was performed on peripheral blood, taken in a trial of Ad26.COV2.S vaccine versus placebo. All receptors come from a person between 18 and 59 years old who received the Ad26.COV2.S COVID-19 vaccine or a placebo.

The chain uses TRBV6-5 and TRBJ1-2; D perhaps matches TRBD1 (6 bases). CDR1 and CDR2 from the germline V gene are MNHEY and SVGAGI. V was pared by 8 bases and J by 4 bases, with 17 bases between. CDR3 length: 14 amino acids. The CDR3 reads CASRPDSTSYGYTF. CDR3 DNA: TGTGCCAGCCGACCGGACAGCACGTCCTATGGCTACACCTTC.

The V and J genes are TRBV18 and TRBJ2-3, with a tentative D call TRBD1 (6 bases). CDR1 and CDR2 (germline): KGHSH, LQKENI. This CDR3 is 14 amino acids long. V dropped 6 bases and J dropped 3 bases, with 13 bases sitting between them. CDR3 nucleotides: TGTGCCAGCTCGTCGACCGGGACAACAGATACGCAGTATTTT. Its protein is CASSSTGTTDTQYF.

The chain joins TRBV11-2 to TRBJ1-4; D is unresolved. The V and J ends lost 1 base and 3 bases respectively, with 18 bases between them. In germline, CDR1 is SGHAT, CDR2 FQNNGV. This CDR3 region has 18 residues. The CDR3 sequence: CASSLGTRKNIANEKLFF. For the CDR3, the DNA is TGTGCCAGCAGCTTAGGGACGAGGAAGAACATCGCTAATGAAAAACTGTTTTTT.

The J gene is TRBJ2-1, the V gene TRBV25-1; TRBD2 matches at 9 bases. CDR1 and CDR2 from the germline V gene are MGHDK and SYGVNS. V was clipped by 8 bases and J by 8 bases; unmatched bases: 16. This CDR3 contains 16 residues. In nucleotides, the CDR3 is TGTGCCAGCTCCGATCCTCCGGGCGGGAGGGTCCATGAGCAGTTCTTC. This gives the protein CASSDPPGGRVHEQFF.

V gene TRBV9 combines with J gene TRBJ2-3, with D tentatively TRBD1 or TRBD2 (6 bases each). The V end lost 3 bases, the J end lost 5 bases, and 22 bases lay between the germline ends. The CDR3 runs to 17 residues. Germline V gives CDR1 SGDLS, CDR2 YYNGEE. DNA for the CDR3: TGTGCCAGCAGCGCGGCAATCGGGGGCAGGGGAATAGATACGCAGTATTTT. It yields the protein CASSAAIGGRGIDTQYF. Based on the CDR3 plus reference TRBV9 and TRBJ2-3, the full variable domain is DSGVTQTPKHLITATGQRVTLRCSPRSGDLSVYWYQQSLDQGLQFLIQYYNGEERAKGNILERFSAQQFPDLHSELNLSSLELGDSALYFCASSAAIGGRGIDTQYFGPGTRLTVL.

This clone was counted a single time. The V call is TRBV13, the J call TRBJ2-7, with D hard to call. Germline values: CDR1 PRHDT, CDR2 FYEKMQ (reference sequence). Trimming removed 0 bases from V and 1 base from J, with 4 bases in between. The CDR3 totals 13 residues. Here the CDR3 reads CASSLGESYEQYF. CDR3 nucleotides: TGTGCCAGCAGCTTAGGAGAGTCCTACGAGCAGTACTTC.

The chain has TRBV7-9 and TRBJ2-1, with a tentative D call TRBD2 (6 bases). The CDR3 loop spans 12 amino acids. Germline V CDR1 and CDR2: SEHNR, FQNEAQ (reference sequence). The V end was cut by 5 bases, the J end by 7 bases, with 9 bases between. This chain's CDR3 is CASSRTINEQFF. CDR3 coding DNA: TGTGCCAGCAGCCGGACTATAAATGAGCAGTTCTTC.

This chain joins TRBV7-6 and TRBJ1-2; 8 bases are a match to TRBD1. V lost 0 bases to trimming and J lost 6 bases; unmatched junction nucleotides: 3. The CDR3 spans 14 residues. Germline V gene data show CDR1 as SGHVS and CDR2 as FNYEAQ. CDR3 protein: CASSLADRGHGYTF. CDR3 sequence (DNA): TGTGCCAGCAGCTTAGCCGACAGGGGCCATGGCTACACCTTC.

The chain has TRBV4-2 and TRBJ2-7; D gene uncertain. Germline values: CDR1 LGHNA, CDR2 YNFKEQ. Trimming stripped 2 bases from V and 2 bases from J, with 10 bases between. The CDR3 covers 14 residues. The CDR3 DNA follows: TGTGCCAGCAGCCAAATTGGCTTTACCTACGAGCAGTACTTC. This gives the protein CASSQIGFTYEQYF.

V is TRBV27 and J is TRBJ2-1, with TRBD1 matching 9 bases. V lost 5 bases to trimming and J lost 3 bases; unmatched junction nucleotides: 8. In germline, CDR1 is MNHEY, CDR2 SMNVEV (reference sequence). This CDR3 region has 16 residues. The CDR3 DNA reads TGTGCCAGCAGTCCCCTGGGACAGGGTTACTACAATGAGCAGTTCTTC. Its protein product is CASSPLGQGYYNEQFF.

This clone showed up just once. The gene calls are TRBV3-1 (or the pseudogene TRBV3-2) and TRBJ1-2; no reliable D call. Germline assignment: CDR1 LGHDT and CDR2 YNNKEL (reference sequence). Trimming shortened V by 0 bases and J by 5 bases, and 13 bases separated the two germline ends. The CDR3 has 15 residues. As DNA, the CDR3 is TGTGCCAGCAGCCAAGACTCGGCAGGCCTTTATGGCTACACCTTC. As protein: CASSQDSAGLYGYTF.

CDR3 residues: CAWSVGGANSNQPQHF. The DNA for the CDR3 is TGTGCCTGGAGTGTAGGAGGAGCAAATAGCAATCAGCCCCAGCATTTT. The chain is built from TRBV30 and TRBJ1-5; D remains ambiguous. From germline, CDR1 is GTSNPN and CDR2 SVGIG (reference sequence). The CDR3 loop spans 16 amino acids. Between the trimmed V and J ends, which lost 0 bases and 0 bases, there was a span of 12 bases.

V gene TRBV5-1 combines with J gene TRBJ1-5; 7 bases are a match to TRBD1. Germline loops: CDR1 SGHRS, CDR2 YFSETQ. Germline trimming cut 2 bases from V and 5 bases from J; bases unmatched to any gene: 4. The CDR3 runs 14 residues. The CDR3, as DNA: TGCGCCAGCAGCTTACCAGGGGGGCATCAGCCCCAGCATTTT. It encodes CASSLPGGHQPQHF.

The count of this clone is one. The chain uses TRBV19 and TRBJ2-4, with D maybe TRBD1 (5 bases). The V and J ends lost 6 bases and 0 bases respectively, with 15 bases between them. The CDR3 extends over 16 amino acids. The germline V gene encodes CDR1 LNHDA and CDR2 SQIVND (reference sequence). CDR3: CASRAGQGLAKNIQYF. As DNA, the CDR3 is TGTGCCAGTAGAGCCGGACAAGGATTAGCCAAAAACATTCAGTACTTC.

This clone was seen a handful of times. The V gene is TRBV19, the J gene TRBJ1-5; no clear D gene. The CDR3 has 11 residues. Germline values: CDR1 LNHDA, CDR2 SQIVND (reference sequence). The V end was cut by 9 bases, the J end by 9 bases, with 12 bases between. The CDR3 coding sequence is TGTGCCAGCGCCCGGTGGGGGCCCCAGCATTTT. Translated, it gives CASARWGPQHF.

This chain joins TRBV19 and TRBJ1-2; the D is unclear. The CDR3 runs 13 residues. Germline V gene data show CDR1 as LNHDA and CDR2 as SQIVND (reference sequence). Between the trimmed V and J ends, which lost 7 bases and 5 bases, there was a span of 14 bases. Here the CDR3 reads CASTPGNPYGYTF. As DNA, the CDR3 is TGTGCCAGTACCCCGGGAAACCCTTATGGCTACACCTTC.

In this sample, this clone turned up many times. CDR3 sequence: CASSRDRGKGGELFF. Here the CDR3 DNA reads TGTGCCAGTAGTAGGGACAGGGGGAAGGGCGGGGAGCTGTTTTTT. The chain employs TRBV19 and TRBJ2-2; TRBD1 matches 11 bases. The ends lost 4 bases at V and 7 bases at J; junction bases unmatched: 5. Germline-derived CDR1 and CDR2 are LNHDA and SQIVND (reference sequence). The CDR3 is made up of 15 amino acids. The whole variable domain, filled in from reference TRBV19 and TRBJ2-2, reads DGGITQSPKYLFRKEGQNVTLSCEQNLNHDAMYWYRQDPGQGLRLIYYSQIVNDFQKGDIAEGYSVSREKKESFPLTVTSAQKNPTAFYLCASSRDRGKGGELFFGEGSRLTVL.

The chain links TRBV7-9 to TRBJ1-2, with a weak D call TRBD1 (5 bases). This CDR3 has 15 amino acids. V shed 2 bases and J shed 2 bases, with 12 bases lying between them. Per the germline V gene, CDR1 is SEHNR and CDR2 is FQNEAQ (reference sequence). This chain's CDR3 is CASSLMEGPNYGYTF. Written as DNA, the CDR3 is TGTGCCAGCAGCTTAATGGAGGGACCCAACTATGGCTACACCTTC.

The V and J genes are TRBV5-4 and TRBJ2-6; D unclear. CDR3 length: 14 amino acids. CDR1 and CDR2 (germline): SGHNT, YYREEE (reference sequence). Deletions cut 4 bases from V and 0 bases from J, with 5 bases between. The CDR3, as DNA: TGTGCCAGCAGCCAAGACTCTGGGGCCAACGTCCTGACTTTC. Amino acid sequence: CASSQDSGANVLTF.

V gene TRBV4-2 combines with J gene TRBJ1-4, with a tentative D call TRBD1 (5 bases). Trimming took 0 bases from V and 5 from J, leaving 10 bases between them. The CDR3 has 15 residues. Looked up from germline, CDR1 is LGHNA and CDR2 is YNFKEQ. CDR3 protein: CASSQDRGMNEKLFF. The CDR3 nucleotides read TGTGCCAGCAGCCAAGATCGGGGGATGAATGAAAAACTGTTTTTT.

The sample holds one count of this clone. The rearrangement joins TRBV2 to TRBJ2-2; the match to TRBD1 covers 7 bases. The CDR3 contains 14 residues. V lost 8 bases to trimming and J lost 1 base; unmatched junction nucleotides: 4. Looked up from germline, CDR1 is SNHLY and CDR2 is FYNNEI. This CDR3 is CASLQGMNTGELFF. As DNA, the CDR3 is TGTGCCAGCCTACAGGGGATGAACACCGGGGAGCTGTTTTTT.

V and J are TRBV9 and TRBJ2-1, with a tentative D call TRBD2 (6 bases). This CDR3 is 14 amino acids long. The germline V gene has CDR1 SGDLS and CDR2 YYNGEE. V gave up 3 bases and J gave up 3 bases, with 10 bases separating them. CDR3 amino acids: CASSAWGLYNEQFF. The DNA for the CDR3 is TGTGCCAGCAGCGCCTGGGGACTCTACAATGAGCAGTTCTTC.

V gene TRBV7-2 combines with J gene TRBJ2-5; 9 bases are shared with TRBD2. CDR3 length: 15 amino acids. With V trimmed by 0 bases and J by 2 bases, 1 base remained unmatched. Germline lookup yields CDR1 SGHTA and CDR2 FQGNSA. Here the CDR3 reads CASSLARGGQETQYF. The DNA for the CDR3 is TGTGCCAGCAGCTTAGCGCGGGGGGGTCAAGAGACCCAGTACTTC.

The V call is TRBV13, the J call TRBJ1-5, with a weak D call TRBD1 (5 bases). The V end lost 4 bases, the J end lost 5 bases, and 12 bases lay between the germline ends. Germline-derived CDR1 and CDR2 are PRHDT and FYEKMQ (reference sequence). The CDR3 has 14 residues. The CDR3 DNA is TGTGCCAGCAGCTCGGGCCGGGGGGATCAGCCCCAGCATTTT. Protein sequence: CASSSGRGDQPQHF. The full variable domain, its missing parts supplied by reference TRBV13 and TRBJ1-5, is AAGVIQSPRHLIKEKRETATLKCYPIPRHDTVYWYQQGPGQDPQFLISFYEKMQSDKGSIPDRFSAQQFSDYHSELNMSSLELGDSALYFCASSSGRGDQPQHFGDGTRLSIL.